A selection of T cell receptor beta chains follows, all from one sample in a study of shared clonotypes between healthy human individuals. Clones were sequenced by immunoSEQ multiplex PCR, and TCRdb holds only the in-frame ones, with some missing. The sample carries around 2.5 million clones, 90% to 95% recorded once. Sequencing was done on a sample of naive CD4+ T cells from PBMCs. The receptors were sampled from a man aged 18 to 29 in good health. Some clones in this sample may be carry-over from other donors' samples. The conserved cysteine and the conserved F or W are not part of the CDR3 here. A clone size is listed for some rows: how often the clone was seen (once, few, many), or a class if it is expanded.

j_call: TRBJ2-1; clone_size: .; v_call: TRBV5-1; cdr3_aa: ASSLSLGNEQF
j_call: TRBJ2-2; clone_size: .; v_call: TRBV19; cdr3_aa: ASSAPTRGYTGELF
j_call: TRBJ2-2; clone_size: .; v_call: TRBV18; cdr3_aa: ASSWGAGTLNTGELF
j_call: TRBJ2-2; clone_size: .; v_call: TRBV2; cdr3_aa: ASNLMGGTGELF
j_call: TRBJ2-7; clone_size: .; v_call: TRBV6-5; cdr3_aa: ASSAGTSGKYEQY
j_call: TRBJ2-3; clone_size: .; v_call: TRBV19; cdr3_aa: ASSPLRSLDRFSSGTDTQY
j_call: TRBJ2-1; clone_size: .; v_call: TRBV6-1; cdr3_aa: ATVRGTEAGPF
j_call: TRBJ2-1; clone_size: .; v_call: TRBV9; cdr3_aa: ASSVVDSGSGYNEQF
j_call: TRBJ2-4; clone_size: .; v_call: TRBV7-2; cdr3_aa: ASSEVLRGRKAKNIQY
j_call: TRBJ1-2; clone_size: .; v_call: TRBV6-5; cdr3_aa: ASSSRRGDYGYT
j_call: TRBJ1-1; clone_size: .; v_call: TRBV2; cdr3_aa: ASSSDREHTEAF
j_call: TRBJ2-1; clone_size: .; v_call: TRBV7-3; cdr3_aa: ASSPGAPSYNEQF
j_call: TRBJ2-7; clone_size: .; v_call: TRBV7-9; cdr3_aa: ASSSMSNKGYEQY
j_call: TRBJ2-1; clone_size: once; v_call: TRBV30; cdr3_aa: ARAMYNEQF
j_call: TRBJ1-1; clone_size: .; v_call: TRBV9; cdr3_aa: ASSVGPRGTEAF
j_call: TRBJ2-1; clone_size: .; v_call: TRBV28; cdr3_aa: ASSTTTWTGYNEQF
j_call: TRBJ2-5; clone_size: once; v_call: TRBV27; cdr3_aa: ASSLSLSFVGTQY
j_call: TRBJ1-2; clone_size: .; v_call: TRBV7-8; cdr3_aa: ASSSTGLGGYT
j_call: TRBJ2-7; clone_size: .; v_call: TRBV7-9; cdr3_aa: ASSPNRGLSEQY
j_call: TRBJ2-5; clone_size: .; v_call: TRBV15; cdr3_aa: ATSRVGSPTQY
j_call: TRBJ1-5; clone_size: few; v_call: TRBV19; cdr3_aa: ASSQIERGNQPQH
j_call: TRBJ2-7; clone_size: .; v_call: TRBV28; cdr3_aa: ASSSMGTGGEYEQY
j_call: TRBJ2-2; clone_size: once; v_call: TRBV19; cdr3_aa: ASLARTTTNTGELF
j_call: TRBJ1-2; clone_size: .; v_call: TRBV5-6; cdr3_aa: ASSLGTGEGNGYT
j_call: TRBJ1-3; clone_size: .; v_call: TRBV9; cdr3_aa: ASSVLSSGNTIY
j_call: TRBJ2-5; clone_size: .; v_call: TRBV28; cdr3_aa: ASRLTGPQETQY
j_call: TRBJ2-1; clone_size: .; v_call: TRBV6-5; cdr3_aa: ASSSTGAANEQF
j_call: TRBJ2-1; clone_size: .; v_call: TRBV29-1; cdr3_aa: LGGDRGLNEQF
j_call: TRBJ2-3; clone_size: .; v_call: TRBV7-6; cdr3_aa: ASSRGQNTDTQY
j_call: TRBJ2-6; clone_size: .; v_call: TRBV6-9; cdr3_aa: ASSGFKPYDKVG
j_call: TRBJ1-5; clone_size: .; v_call: TRBV6-1; cdr3_aa: ASSGQGISNQPQH
j_call: TRBJ2-3; clone_size: .; v_call: TRBV7-9; cdr3_aa: ASSLLGSTDTQY
j_call: TRBJ1-1; clone_size: .; v_call: TRBV5-1; cdr3_aa: ASTTLSGGGTEAF
j_call: TRBJ2-5; clone_size: .; v_call: TRBV10-3; cdr3_aa: AISGGGIQETQY
j_call: TRBJ2-7; clone_size: .; v_call: TRBV28; cdr3_aa: ASSKTSGRTYEQY